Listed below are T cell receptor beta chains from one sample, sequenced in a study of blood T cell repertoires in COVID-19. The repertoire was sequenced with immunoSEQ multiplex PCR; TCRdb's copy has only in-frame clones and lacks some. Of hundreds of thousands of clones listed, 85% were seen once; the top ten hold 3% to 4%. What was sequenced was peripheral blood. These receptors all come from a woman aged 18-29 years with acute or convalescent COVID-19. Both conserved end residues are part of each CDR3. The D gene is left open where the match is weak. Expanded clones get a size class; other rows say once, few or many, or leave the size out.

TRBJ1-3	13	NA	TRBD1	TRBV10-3	CAISPGQGNTIYF	TGTGCCATCAGCCCCGGACAGGGGAACACCATATATTTT
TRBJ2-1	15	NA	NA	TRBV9	CASSVSSGWYNEQFF	TGTGCCAGCAGCGTATCCAGCGGGTGGTACAATGAGCAGTTCTTC
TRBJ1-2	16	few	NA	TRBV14	CASSQAIPPGDYGYTF	TGTGCCAGCAGCCAAGCAATTCCGCCAGGGGACTATGGCTACACCTTC
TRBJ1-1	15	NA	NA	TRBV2	CASSGRISGVTEAFF	TGTGCCAGCAGTGGACGGATTTCCGGGGTCACTGAAGCTTTCTTT
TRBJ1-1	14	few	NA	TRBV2	CASRQGQGYTEAFF	TGTGCCAGCAGGCAGGGGCAGGGGTACACTGAAGCTTTCTTT
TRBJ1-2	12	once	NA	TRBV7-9	CASSAGYYGYTF	TGTGCCAGCAGCGCAGGGTACTATGGCTACACCTTC
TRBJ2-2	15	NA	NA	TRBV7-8	CASSWEWGVNGELFF	TGTGCCAGCAGCTGGGAGTGGGGGGTTAACGGGGAGCTGTTTTTT
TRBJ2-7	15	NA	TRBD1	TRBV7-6	CASSLDGTETYEQYF	TGTGCCAGCAGCTTAGATGGGACAGAGACCTACGAGCAGTACTTC
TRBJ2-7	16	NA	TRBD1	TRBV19	CASSVTTGTAEYEQYF	TGTGCCAGTAGCGTTACTACCGGGACAGCCGAATACGAGCAGTACTTC
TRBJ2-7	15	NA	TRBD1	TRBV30	CAWSPDRGSSYEQYF	TGTGCCTGGAGTCCCGACAGGGGAAGCTCCTACGAGCAGTACTTC
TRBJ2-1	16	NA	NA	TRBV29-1	CSVEKGAVPAYNEQFF	TGCAGCGTTGAAAAGGGAGCGGTCCCAGCTTACAATGAGCAGTTCTTC
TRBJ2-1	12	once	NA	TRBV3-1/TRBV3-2	CASSPSYNEQFF	TGTGCCAGCAGCCCGTCCTACAATGAGCAGTTCTTC
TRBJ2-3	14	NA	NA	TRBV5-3	CARSLNGSGDTQYF	TGTGCCAGAAGCTTGAATGGGAGTGGGGATACGCAGTATTTT
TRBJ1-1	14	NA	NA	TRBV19	CASSPGGNRAEAFF	TGTGCCAGTAGCCCCGGGGGTAATAGGGCTGAAGCTTTCTTT
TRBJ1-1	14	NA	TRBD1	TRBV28	CASSLDRGRLGAFF	TGTGCCAGCAGTTTGGACAGGGGGCGCCTAGGAGCTTTCTTT
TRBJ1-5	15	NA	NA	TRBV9	CASSATGLNNQPQHF	TGTGCCAGCAGCGCCACAGGGTTGAATAATCAGCCCCAGCATTTT
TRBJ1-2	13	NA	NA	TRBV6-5	CASSYVKGHGYTF	TGTGCCAGCAGTTACGTGAAGGGGCATGGCTACACCTTC
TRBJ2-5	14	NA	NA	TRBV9	CASSVGRNPETQYF	TGTGCCAGCAGCGTAGGGCGGAATCCGGAGACCCAGTACTTC
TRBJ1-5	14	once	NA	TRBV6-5	CASSLDQGLGPQHF	TGTGCCAGCAGCTTAGATCAGGGTTTAGGGCCCCAGCATTTT
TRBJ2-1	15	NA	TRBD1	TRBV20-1	CSASPSGTGGDEQFF	TGCAGTGCTAGTCCCTCCGGGACAGGGGGCGATGAGCAGTTCTTC
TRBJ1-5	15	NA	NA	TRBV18	CASSLSTNQNQPQHF	TGTGCCAGCTCACTGTCGACAAATCAGAATCAGCCCCAGCATTTT
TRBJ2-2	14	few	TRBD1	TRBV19	CASTRQGNTGELFF	TGTGCCAGTACGAGACAGGGAAACACCGGGGAGCTGTTTTTT
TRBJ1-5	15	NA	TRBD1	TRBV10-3	CAISFGQGIGQPQHF	TGTGCCATCAGCTTTGGACAGGGGATTGGTCAGCCCCAGCATTTT
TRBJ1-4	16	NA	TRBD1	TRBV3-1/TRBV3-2	CASSQERQGLGEKLFF	TGTGCCAGCAGCCAAGAGAGACAGGGGCTTGGCGAAAAACTGTTTTTT
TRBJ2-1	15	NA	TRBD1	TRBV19	CASRPTGGWMNEQFF	TGTGCCAGTAGACCGACAGGGGGCTGGATGAATGAGCAGTTCTTC
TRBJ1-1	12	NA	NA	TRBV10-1	CASSFVRPEAFF	TGCGCCAGCAGTTTCGTACGGCCGGAGGCTTTCTTT
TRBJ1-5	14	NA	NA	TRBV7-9	CASSSTYSNQPQHF	TGTGCCAGCAGCTCCACCTATAGCAATCAGCCCCAGCATTTT
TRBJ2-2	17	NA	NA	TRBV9	CASSVSPNRQNTGELFF	TGTGCCAGCAGCGTATCCCCCAACAGGCAGAACACCGGGGAGCTGTTTTTT
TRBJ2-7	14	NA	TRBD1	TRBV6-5	CASSRDRGPIEQYF	TGTGCCAGCAGCCGGGACAGGGGGCCCATCGAGCAGTACTTC
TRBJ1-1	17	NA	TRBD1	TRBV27	CASSLIARTGSNTEAFF	TGTGCCAGCAGTTTAATTGCTCGGACAGGGTCGAACACTGAAGCTTTCTTT
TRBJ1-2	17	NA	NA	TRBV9	CASSAPLAGPKNYGYTF	TGTGCCAGCAGCGCCCCCTTGGCTGGTCCGAAGAACTATGGCTACACCTTC
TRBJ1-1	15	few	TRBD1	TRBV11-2	CASSETGAMNTEAFF	TGTGCCAGCAGCGAGACAGGGGCCATGAACACTGAAGCTTTCTTT